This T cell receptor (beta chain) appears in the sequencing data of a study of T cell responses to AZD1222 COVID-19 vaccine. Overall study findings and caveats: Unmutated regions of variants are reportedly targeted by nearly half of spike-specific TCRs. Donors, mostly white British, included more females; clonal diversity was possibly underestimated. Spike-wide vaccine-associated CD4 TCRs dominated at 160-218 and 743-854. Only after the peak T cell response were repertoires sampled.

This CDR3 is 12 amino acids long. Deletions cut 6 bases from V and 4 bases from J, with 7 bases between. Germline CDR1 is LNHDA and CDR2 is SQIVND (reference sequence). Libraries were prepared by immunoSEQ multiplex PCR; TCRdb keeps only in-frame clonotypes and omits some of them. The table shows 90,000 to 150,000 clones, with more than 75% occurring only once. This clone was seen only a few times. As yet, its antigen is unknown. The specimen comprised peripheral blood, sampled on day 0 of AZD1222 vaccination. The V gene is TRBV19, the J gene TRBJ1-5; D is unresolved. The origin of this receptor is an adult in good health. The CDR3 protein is CASSRSNQPQHF. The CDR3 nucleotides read TGTGCCAGTAGCCGGTCTAATCAGCCCCAGCATTTT.